The present T cell receptor beta chain was sequenced within a study of T-cell reconstitution after alpha-beta-depleted transplantation in children. Study-wide findings and caveats: Surviving thymic progenitors and recipient T cells were the source of high TCRbeta diversity at day 60 in some patients. Reports say that about two months after transplant, the alpha-beta T cells came out of several hundred graft clones that had expanded. Counts and diversity of T cells one year after transplant came mostly from newly produced T cells.

This clonotype has more than one count but fewer than ten. No antigen is known for it. The CDR3 totals 13 residues. V shed 3 bases and J shed 5 bases, with 10 bases lying between them. Molecular barcoding with unique molecular identifiers was used for the TCRbeta library. Each CDR3 protein is one row after TCRdb ran MiXCR on the PCR reads. The sample contains approximately 980,000 distinct CDR3 sequences, 25% to 35% of which appear only once. This sequence was found in a boy younger than two who had a stem cell transplant for SCID, so the T cells may come from the graft donor. This chain joins TRBV12-3 or TRBV12-4 and TRBJ1-1; no clear D. Sample: PBMCs, mostly from graft donor cells, taken 360 days after TCRalphabeta/CD19-depleted stem cell transplant. The CDR3 DNA reads as TGTGCCAGCAGTTTGGCTGGGAAAACTGAAGCTTTCTTT. Its translation is CASSLAGKTEAFF.